This T cell receptor beta chain stems from a study of shared clonotypes between healthy human individuals. Overall study results and limits: Represented diversity, genetic and exposure-history alike, was limited by few donors. Naive subsets tended to show greater estimated richness than memory subsets. Depth was large, yet rarefaction showed that sorted-subset sequencing was incomplete.

CDR1 is KGHSH and CDR2 is LQKENI in the germline V gene. Trimming removed 3 bases from V and 2 bases from J, with 5 bases in between. The CDR3 is 13 amino acids. This clone showed up just a few times. What it binds is not known. Other nucleotide sequences in the sample specify the same CDR3. The assay ran at deep level. Sequenced by immunoSEQ multiplex PCR; TCRdb stores in-frame clones only, minus some. The data hold roughly 2.6 million clones, with more than 90% observed a single time. The rearrangement links TRBV18 to TRBJ1-5; D remains unclear. The sequenced sample was naive CD4+ T cells sorted from blood. Sample subset: CD45RA+ positively selected. The TCR was taken from a young man in good health. The CDR3 DNA sequence: TGTGCCAGCTCACCGGACGGCAATCAGCCCCAGCATTTT. Residues: CASSPDGNQPQHF.